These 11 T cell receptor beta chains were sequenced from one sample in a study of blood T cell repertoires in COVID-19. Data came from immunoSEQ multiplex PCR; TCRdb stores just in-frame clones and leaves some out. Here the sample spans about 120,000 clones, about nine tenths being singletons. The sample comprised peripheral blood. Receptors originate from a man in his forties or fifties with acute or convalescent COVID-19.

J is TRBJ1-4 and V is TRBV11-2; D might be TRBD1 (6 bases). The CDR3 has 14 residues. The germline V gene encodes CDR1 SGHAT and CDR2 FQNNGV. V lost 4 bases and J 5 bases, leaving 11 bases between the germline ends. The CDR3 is CASSSETGNEKLFF. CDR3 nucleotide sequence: TGTGCCAGCAGCTCCGAAACAGGGAATGAAAAACTGTTTTTT.

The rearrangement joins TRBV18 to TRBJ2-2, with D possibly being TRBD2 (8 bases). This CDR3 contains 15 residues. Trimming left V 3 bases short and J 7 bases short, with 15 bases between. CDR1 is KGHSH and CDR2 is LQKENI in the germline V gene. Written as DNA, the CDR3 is TGTGCCAGCTCACCTCGGGAGGGGGCCAGCGGGGAGCTGTTTTTT. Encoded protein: CASSPREGASGELFF. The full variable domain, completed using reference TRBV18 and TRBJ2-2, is NAGVMQNPRHLVRRRGQEARLRCSPMKGHSHVYWYRQLPEEGLKFMVYLQKENIIDESGMPKERFSAEFPKEGPSILRIQQVVRGDSAAYFCASSPREGASGELFFGEGSRLTVL.

The CDR3 loop is CASSLDVGSPLHF. The CDR3 region has the DNA TGTGCCAGCAGCTTGGACGTCGGGTCACCCCTCCACTTT. This sequence joins TRBV5-8 and TRBJ1-6; D gene uncertain. Germline V gene data show CDR1 as SGHTS and CDR2 as YDEGEE. There are 13 residues in the CDR3. V shed 0 bases and J shed 10 bases, with 8 bases lying between them.

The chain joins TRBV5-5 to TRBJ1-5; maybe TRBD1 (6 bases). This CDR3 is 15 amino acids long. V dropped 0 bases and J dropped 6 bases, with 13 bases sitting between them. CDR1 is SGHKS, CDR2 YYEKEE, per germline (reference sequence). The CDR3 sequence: CASSLVMGAGQPQHF. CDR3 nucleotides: TGTGCCAGCAGCTTGGTTATGGGGGCGGGTCAGCCCCAGCATTTT.

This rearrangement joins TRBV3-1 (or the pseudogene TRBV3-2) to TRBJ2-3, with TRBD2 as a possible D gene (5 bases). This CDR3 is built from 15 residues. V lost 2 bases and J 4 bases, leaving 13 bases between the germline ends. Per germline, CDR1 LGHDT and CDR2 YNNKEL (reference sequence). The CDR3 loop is CASSQRAGGADTQYF. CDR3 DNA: TGTGCCAGCAGCCAACGGGCGGGCGGAGCAGATACGCAGTATTTT.

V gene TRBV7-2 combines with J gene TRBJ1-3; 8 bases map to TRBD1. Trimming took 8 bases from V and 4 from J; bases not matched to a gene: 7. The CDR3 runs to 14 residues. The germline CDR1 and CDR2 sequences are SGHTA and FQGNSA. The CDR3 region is CASQTWTGGNTIYF. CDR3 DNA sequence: TGTGCCAGCCAAACCTGGACAGGGGGAAACACCATATATTTT.

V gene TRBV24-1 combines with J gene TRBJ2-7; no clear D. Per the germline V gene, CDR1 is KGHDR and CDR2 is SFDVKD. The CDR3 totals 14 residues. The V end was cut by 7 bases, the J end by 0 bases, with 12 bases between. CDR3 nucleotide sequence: TGTGCCACCAGCCACCCAGGCCTCTCCTACGAGCAGTACTTC. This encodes CATSHPGLSYEQYF.

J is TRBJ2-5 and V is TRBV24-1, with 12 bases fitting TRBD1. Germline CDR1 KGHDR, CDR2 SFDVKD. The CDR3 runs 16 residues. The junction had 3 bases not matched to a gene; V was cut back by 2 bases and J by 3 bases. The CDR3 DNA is TGTGCCACCAGTGATTCCGGGACAGGGGGCGAAGAGACCCAGTACTTC. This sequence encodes CATSDSGTGGEETQYF.

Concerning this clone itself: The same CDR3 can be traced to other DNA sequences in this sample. The CDR3 DNA follows: TGCGCCAGCAGCTTGGAAACTAGCGGCTACAATGAGCAGTTCTTC. Translating gives CASSLETSGYNEQFF. The genes are TRBV5-1 and TRBJ2-1; 8 bases map to TRBD2. Germline CDR1 and CDR2: SGHRS and YFSETQ. V trimming: 0 bases; J trimming: 3 bases; junction bases outside the gene matches: 2. The CDR3 is 15 residues long.

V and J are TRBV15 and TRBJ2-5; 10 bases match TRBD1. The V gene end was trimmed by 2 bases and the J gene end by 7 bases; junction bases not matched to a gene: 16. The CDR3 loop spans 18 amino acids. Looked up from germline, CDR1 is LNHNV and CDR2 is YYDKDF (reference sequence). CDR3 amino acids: CATSRLIGGQGGGGTQYF. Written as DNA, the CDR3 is TGTGCCACCAGCAGACTCATAGGAGGACAGGGGGGCGGTGGGACCCAGTACTTC. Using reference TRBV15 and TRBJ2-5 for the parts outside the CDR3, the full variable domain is DAMVIQNPRYQVTQFGKPVTLSCSQTLNHNVMYWYQQKSSQAPKLLFHYYDKDFNNEADTPDNFQSRRPNTSFCFLDIRSPGLGDTAMYLCATSRLIGGQGGGGTQYFGPGTRLLVL.

The CDR3 sequence is CASSVGTGGWTDTQYF. The CDR3 DNA is TGTGCCAGCAGCGTTGGGACAGGGGGCTGGACAGATACGCAGTATTTT. The chain joins TRBV9 to TRBJ2-3; 12 nucleotides align to TRBD1. Germline V gives CDR1 SGDLS, CDR2 YYNGEE. The CDR3 sequence is 16 residues long. The V and J ends lost 2 bases and 3 bases, in that order; junction bases with no gene match: 4.